This T cell receptor beta chain comes out of a study of T cell responses to AZD1222 COVID-19 vaccine. Note on this clone: The target antigen is unknown.

The CDR3 has 15 amino acids. Germline loops: CDR1 LNHDA, CDR2 SQIVND (reference sequence). Germline trimming cut 5 bases from V and 0 bases from J; bases unmatched to any gene: 5. Sequencing used immunoSEQ multiplex PCR; TCRdb keeps in-frame clones, though not all of them. The repertoire includes roughly 120,000 clones, about nine tenths of them detected once, and over 1.5% sits in the top ten. Study-wide findings and caveats: After two AZD1222 doses, spike-specific TCR breadth and depth rose versus day 0. It should be noted that donors were predominantly white British and more often female, and clonal diversity was possibly underestimated.

The sequence was obtained from an adult in good health. The input for sequencing was peripheral blood, taken on day 0 of AZD1222 vaccination. V usage is TRBV19 and J usage is TRBJ2-7; 9 positions agree with TRBD1. The CDR3 nucleotides are TGTGCCAGTAGTTTCCGGGACAGGGACTCCTACGAGCAGTACTTC. Protein: CASSFRDRDSYEQYF.